The sequence of this T cell receptor (beta chain) was determined in a study of identical twins. Study findings and constraints: Within beta out-of-frame sequences, the excess sharing observed between twins was weaker.

From the 5' RACE reads, TCRdb called clonotypes with MiXCR, one entry per CDR3 protein. The sample consists of 420,000 or so distinct CDR3 sequences, under 20% of them appearing once. Germline V gives CDR1 SGHNT, CDR2 YENEEA. The CDR3 has 16 amino acids. V gave up 5 bases and J gave up 7 bases; unmatched junction bases: 10. Notes on this clonotype: Its antigen remains unknown.

The sample was naive T cells sorted from blood. V usage is TRBV11-3 and J usage is TRBJ2-1, with 11 bases that match TRBD1. This clonotype was sampled from a man between 50 and 59 years old in good health. In DNA form, the CDR3 reads TGTGCCAGCAGCCTCAGGGGACAGGGGGTTTCTAATGAGCAGTTCTTC. It codes for CASSLRGQGVSNEQFF.